This entry is about one T cell receptor (beta chain). The source of the sample is a study of blood T cell repertoires in COVID-19. Study background: Samples of COVID-19 (acute and convalescent) were obtained from the United States, Italy and Spain. The cDNA or gDNA used as material had been derived from T cells, B-cell-depleted T cells, or PBMCs.

Adults between roughly 18 and 95 years of age took part from about two dozen US areas. Categorization into cohorts depended on clinical history that participants reported. V gave up 3 bases and J gave up 1 base, with 6 bases separating them. The CDR3 length is 14 residues. Germline V gene lookup returns CDR1 LNHDA and CDR2 SQIVND (reference sequence). Some clones are missing from TCRdb's copy, which holds only in-frame ones; the method was immunoSEQ multiplex PCR. The table includes some 200,000 clones, roughly four fifths detected once. This chain uses TRBV19 with TRBJ1-4, with D perhaps TRBD1 (6 bases). This clonotype was sampled from a woman between 40 and 55 years old with acute COVID-19. Sequences were obtained from PBMCs or T cells enriched from blood (not recorded which). The CDR3 reads CASSMTGTNEKLFF. CDR3 sequence (DNA): TGTGCCAGTAGTATGACAGGAACTAATGAAAAACTGTTTTTT.